These 20 T cell receptor beta chains were sequenced from one sample in a study of cytotoxic CD8 clonotypes in ibrutinib-treated CLL. Using immunoSEQ multiplex PCR, the repertoire was profiled, and TCRdb retains in-frame clones only, with some absent. Here the sample spans roughly 36,000 clones, 69% being singletons. The sequenced sample was PBMCs, obtained before ibrutinib treatment. All receptors come from a human donor with chronic lymphocytic leukemia.

This chain links TRBV30 with TRBJ2-2; TRBD2 is a possible D gene (6 bases). CDR3 length: 13 amino acids. Trimming removed 2 bases at V and 7 bases at J, with 11 bases between. Germline loops: CDR1 GTSNPN, CDR2 SVGIG (reference sequence). The CDR3 here is CAWSRGVGGELFF. CDR3 bases: TGTGCCTGGAGTCGCGGGGTCGGCGGGGAGCTGTTTTTT. The variable domain in full, with the rest retrieved from reference TRBV30 and TRBJ2-2, is SQTIHQWPATLVQPVGSPLSLECTVEGTSNPNLYWYRQAAGRGLQLLFYSVGIGQISSEVPQNLSASRPQDRQFILSSKKLLLSDSGFYLCAWSRGVGGELFFGEGSRLTVL.

The genes are TRBV11-3 and TRBJ2-3; 14 bases map to TRBD2. The CDR3 sequence is 19 residues long. CDR1 SGHNT and CDR2 YENEEA come from the germline V gene. The V segment lost 4 bases and the J segment 0 bases; nucleotides outside the gene matches: 9. DNA for the CDR3: TGTGCCAGCAGCTCTCAGACTAGCGGGAGGGCCTCTAGCACAGATACGCAGTATTTT. It is translated as CASSSQTSGRASSTDTQYF. The complete variable domain, with remaining parts taken from reference TRBV11-3 and TRBJ2-3, reads EAGVVQSPRYKIIEKKQPVAFWCNPISGHNTLYWYLQNLGQGPELLIRYENEEAVDDSQLPKDRFSAERLKGVDSTLKIQPAELGDSAVYLCASSSQTSGRASSTDTQYFGPGTRLTVL.

The chain has TRBV18 and TRBJ1-2, with D uncertain. This CDR3 is 14 amino acids long. From germline, CDR1 is KGHSH and CDR2 LQKENI. With 0 bases removed from V and 2 bases from J, the gap between germline ends came to 7 bases. CDR3 sequence reads: CASSPPIGNYGYTF. Here the CDR3 DNA reads TGTGCCAGCTCACCACCGATAGGGAACTATGGCTACACCTTC.

This chain links TRBV28 with TRBJ2-3; perhaps TRBD2 as D (6 bases). This CDR3 region has 16 residues. Germline loops: CDR1 MDHEN, CDR2 SYDVKM. V dropped 7 bases and J dropped 0 bases, with 17 bases sitting between them. CDR3 sequence reads: CASTPVGGSSTDTQYF. CDR3 nucleotide sequence: TGTGCCAGCACCCCCGTGGGGGGATCTAGCACAGATACGCAGTATTTT.

This chain uses TRBV19 with TRBJ2-3; 13 nucleotides align to TRBD2. The length of the CDR3 is 16 residues. J was trimmed by 1 base and V by 5 bases; bases with no gene match: 3. Germline lookup yields CDR1 LNHDA and CDR2 SQIVND (reference sequence). Here the CDR3 DNA reads TGTGCCAGTAGTCTCGGACTAGCGGGAGGCACAGATACGCAGTATTTT. Translating gives CASSLGLAGGTDTQYF.

The gene calls are TRBV11-3 and TRBJ1-2, with 9 bases matching TRBD1. The CDR3 runs to 15 residues. V trimming: 5 bases; J trimming: 4 bases; junction bases outside the gene matches: 8. The V gene's germline CDR1 is SGHNT and CDR2 YENEEA. CDR3 protein: CASSPQGAPAYGYTF. The DNA for the CDR3 is TGTGCCAGCAGCCCACAGGGGGCCCCGGCCTATGGCTACACCTTC.

CDR3: CAISDYRDTSYEQYF. In DNA form, the CDR3 reads TGTGCCATCAGTGATTACCGGGACACCTCCTACGAGCAGTACTTC. The V gene is TRBV10-3, the J gene TRBJ2-7, with a tentative D call TRBD1 (6 bases). Trimming took 3 bases from V and 0 from J, leaving 12 bases between them. Germline CDR1 and CDR2: ENHRY and SYGVKD. This CDR3 spans 15 amino acids.

The chain uses TRBV9 and TRBJ2-3; 11 bases fit TRBD2. Germline V CDR1 and CDR2: SGDLS, YYNGEE. The CDR3 runs to 16 residues. The J segment lost 3 bases and the V segment lost 2 bases, leaving 5 bases of the junction unmatched. CDR3 bases: TGTGCCAGCAGCGTTAGCGGGGGGGCAGGTACAGATACGCAGTATTTT. Translated: CASSVSGGAGTDTQYF.

V gene TRBV2 combines with J gene TRBJ1-1; possibly TRBD1 for D (6 bases). V lost 6 bases to trimming and J lost 2 bases, with 13 bases between them. The germline V gene encodes CDR1 SNHLY and CDR2 FYNNEI. The CDR3 extends over 14 amino acids. The CDR3 DNA follows: TGTGCCAGCAGAGCCGACAGGATTAACACTGAAGCTTTCTTT. It specifies CASRADRINTEAFF.

The chain combines TRBV28 with TRBJ1-2, with 8 bases fitting TRBD1. The CDR3 extends over 15 amino acids. Germline loops: CDR1 MDHEN, CDR2 SYDVKM. The V gene end was trimmed by 6 bases and the J gene end by 2 bases; junction bases not matched to a gene: 8. CDR3 DNA: TGTGCCAGCAGCCCTAATGGACAGGGAAACTATGGCTACACCTTC. Its protein product is CASSPNGQGNYGYTF.

The CDR3 sequence is CASSLVPEGKETQYF. The CDR3 DNA sequence: TGTGCCAGCAGCTTAGTCCCAGAGGGCAAAGAGACCCAGTACTTC. The chain has TRBV7-2 and TRBJ2-5; TRBD2 is a possible D gene (5 bases). The CDR3 runs 15 residues. CDR1 SGHTA and CDR2 FQGNSA come from the germline V gene. V dropped 1 base and J dropped 3 bases, with 12 bases sitting between them.

The rearrangement uses TRBV2 and TRBJ2-1; 13 bases are a match to TRBD2. The CDR3 is 14 residues long. Germline CDR1 and CDR2: SNHLY and FYNNEI. Germline trimming cut 6 bases from V and 11 bases from J; bases unmatched to any gene: 7. CDR3: CASSQRTSGGKQFF. In DNA, the CDR3 is TGTGCCAGCAGCCAGCGGACTAGCGGGGGCAAGCAGTTCTTC.

V and J are TRBV7-8 and TRBJ1-2, with a tentative D call TRBD1 (6 bases). The CDR3 is 16 amino acids. From germline, CDR1 is SGHVS and CDR2 FQNEAQ. V lost 0 bases to trimming and J lost 3 bases, with 14 bases between them. CDR3 amino acids: CASSLALDSGYYGYTF. The CDR3 DNA is TGTGCCAGCAGCTTAGCCCTGGACAGCGGCTACTATGGCTACACCTTC.

A single count supports this clone. The chain has TRBV4-1 and TRBJ1-1; D not certain. The CDR3 totals 16 residues. Germline V gives CDR1 MGHRA, CDR2 YSYEKL. Trimming left V 1 base short and J 5 bases short, with 17 bases between. The CDR3 bases are TGCGCCAGCAGCCAAGGAGCGGGCAGTGTAGGGACTGAAGCTTTCTTT. The encoded protein is CASSQGAGSVGTEAFF.

The chain joins TRBV7-9 to TRBJ1-2, with 9 bases that match TRBD1. V trimming: 6 bases; J trimming: 3 bases; junction bases outside the gene matches: 5. The germline V gene encodes CDR1 SEHNR and CDR2 FQNEAQ (reference sequence). CDR3 length: 14 residues. This chain's CDR3 is CASSQGQGDYGYTF. CDR3 bases: TGTGCCAGCAGTCAGGGACAGGGAGACTATGGCTACACCTTC.

The chain uses TRBV7-9 and TRBJ2-5; 7 bases align to TRBD1. Trimming removed 5 bases from V and 5 bases from J; junction bases left unmatched: 8. The germline CDR1 and CDR2 sequences are SEHNR and FQNEAQ (reference sequence). The CDR3 spans 14 residues. The CDR3 DNA follows: TGTGCCAGCAGCGTCGAAGGGGGCTTGGAGACCCAGTACTTC. Translation gives CASSVEGGLETQYF.

This sequence joins TRBV6-1 and TRBJ1-6; possible D gene TRBD1, 6 bases. The CDR3 has 12 residues. The V gene's germline CDR1 is MNHNS and CDR2 SASEGT. V was trimmed by 8 bases and J by 7 bases, leaving 9 bases between them. The CDR3 loop is CASGQGNSPLHF. The CDR3 nucleotides are TGTGCCAGCGGGCAGGGGAATTCACCCCTCCACTTT.

This clone was seen just once. This sequence joins TRBV29-1 and TRBJ2-7; the D is unclear. The V gene lost 4 bases and the J gene lost 6 bases, with 7 bases spanning the gap. The CDR3 runs 10 residues. Per germline, CDR1 SQVTM and CDR2 ANQGSEA. The CDR3 region is CSVAGVEQYF. CDR3 DNA: TGCAGCGTTGCTGGGGTCGAGCAGTACTTC.

The V gene is TRBV4-1, the J gene TRBJ2-1; 11 nucleotides align to TRBD1. Germline assignment: CDR1 MGHRA and CDR2 YSYEKL. V trimming: 4 bases; J trimming: 8 bases; junction bases outside the gene matches: 10. The CDR3 has 16 amino acids. CDR3: CASSLQGTGGSDEQFF. CDR3 DNA: TGCGCCAGCAGCCTTCAGGGGACAGGGGGTTCCGATGAGCAGTTCTTC.

The chain employs TRBV7-3 and TRBJ1-1, with unresolved D. Trimming cost V 3 bases and J 1 base, with 6 bases left between them. Germline CDR1 reads SGHTA; CDR2 reads FQGTGA. This CDR3 is built from 13 residues. The CDR3 reads CASSFLKNTEAFF. Here the CDR3 DNA reads TGTGCCAGCAGCTTCCTCAAGAACACTGAAGCTTTCTTT.